One and the same sample provided the 27 T cell receptor beta chains below, sequenced in a study of blood T cell repertoires in COVID-19. The assay was immunoSEQ multiplex PCR, and TCRdb's table has in-frame clones only and misses some. The sample has approximately 100,000 clones, approximately 84% seen once; the top ten hold around 9.3%. Specimen: peripheral blood. The receptor set was obtained from an older man with acute or convalescent COVID-19.

V usage is TRBV27 and J usage is TRBJ2-5; D not certain. Trimming shortened V by 2 bases and J by 5 bases, and 15 bases separated the two germline ends. Germline assignment: CDR1 MNHEY and CDR2 SMNVEV (reference sequence). The CDR3 spans 15 residues. In DNA, the CDR3 is TGTGCCAGCAGTTTAACCCCAAAGAAGCACGAGACCCAGTACTTC. Protein sequence: CASSLTPKKHETQYF.

The chain links TRBV9 to TRBJ1-6; D is unresolved. The germline V gene encodes CDR1 SGDLS and CDR2 YYNGEE. V lost 6 bases to trimming and J lost 9 bases, with 25 bases between them. CDR3 length: 17 residues. The CDR3 nucleotides read TGTGCCAGCACGGCCGACTATGCCCCAACAGTTGGTTCACCCCTCCACTTT. It translates to CASTADYAPTVGSPLHF.

A single count supports this clone. This sequence joins TRBV5-5 and TRBJ2-7; no clear D gene. The CDR3 consists of 16 residues. CDR1 and CDR2 from the germline V gene are SGHKS and YYEKEE (reference sequence). Trimming took 1 base from V and 6 from J, leaving 20 bases between them. The CDR3 loop is CASSLTFQDGSFEQYF. The CDR3 coding sequence is TGTGCCAGCAGCTTGACTTTTCAGGATGGTAGTTTCGAGCAGTACTTC.

This clone was observed a handful of times. The rearrangement joins TRBV9 to TRBJ1-6; D possibly corresponds to TRBD1 (5 bases). The germline V and J ends were trimmed by 4 bases and 6 bases, with 14 bases remaining between them. This CDR3 has 15 amino acids. Germline CDR1 and CDR2: SGDLS and YYNGEE. The CDR3, as DNA: TGTGCCAGCAGCCCCCGAGACAGAAGTAATTCACCCCTCCACTTT. The encoded protein is CASSPRDRSNSPLHF.

The J gene is TRBJ1-2, the V gene TRBV5-8; the match to TRBD1 covers 8 bases. V was clipped by 4 bases and J by 4 bases; unmatched bases: 9. The CDR3 extends over 15 amino acids. CDR1 and CDR2 (germline): SGHTS, YDEGEE. Here the CDR3 reads CASSPGQGIGYGYTF. In DNA, the CDR3 is TGTGCCAGCAGCCCCGGACAGGGAATAGGCTATGGCTACACCTTC.

Worth noting for this clone: No DNA is shown, since the ends of the CDR3 on it are uncertain; the CDR3 is the one TCRdb lists. This rearrangement joins TRBV5-4 to TRBJ2-1; TRBD2 was called by the table and not checked on the DNA. Looked up from germline, CDR1 is SGHNT and CDR2 is YYREEE (reference sequence). The CDR3 numbers 15 amino acids, ends counted. The CDR3 here is CASSRGVGSGSSEFF.

The chain combines TRBV28 with TRBJ2-2, with D possibly TRBD2 on 6 matching bases. The CDR3 runs to 19 residues. Germline CDR1 and CDR2: MDHEN and SYDVKM. Trimming removed 7 bases at V and 7 bases at J, with 31 bases between. CDR3 in amino acids: CASTSAVGGILALRGELFF. In DNA, the CDR3 is TGTGCCAGCACTTCAGCGGTTGGAGGTATACTAGCCCTTCGCGGGGAGCTGTTTTTT.

The chain is built from TRBV21-1 and TRBJ2-3; the table calls TRBD2, which could not be checked here. TRBV21-1 is a pseudogene. The CDR3 loop spans 18 amino acids. CDR3 coding DNA: TGTGCCAGCAGCAAAGACCCTAGCGGGGAACCTCACACAGATACGCAGTATTTT. Encoded protein: CASSKDPSGEPHTDTQYF.

The V gene is TRBV7-9, the J gene TRBJ2-2, with D possibly being TRBD1 (6 bases). The CDR3 consists of 12 residues. Germline lookup yields CDR1 SEHNR and CDR2 FQNEAQ (reference sequence). The V end lost 5 bases, the J end lost 5 bases, and 6 bases lay between the germline ends. The CDR3 DNA is TGTGCCAGCAGCGGACAGACCGGGGAGCTGTTTTTT. Translated: CASSGQTGELFF.

The chain links TRBV29-1 to TRBJ1-1; D is uncertain. V shed 1 base and J shed 1 base, with 7 bases lying between them. The germline gives CDR1 SQVTM, CDR2 ANQGSEA. CDR3 length equals 13 residues. CDR3 region: CSVEAVANTEAFF. DNA for the CDR3: TGCAGCGTTGAAGCCGTGGCGAACACTGAAGCTTTCTTT.

V gene TRBV24-1 combines with J gene TRBJ2-1; weak D call: TRBD2 (5 bases). The CDR3 loop spans 16 amino acids. Germline loops: CDR1 KGHDR, CDR2 SFDVKD. V was clipped by 0 bases and J by 8 bases, with 16 bases between them. In DNA, the CDR3 is TGTGCCACCAGTGATTTGTTGTCTAGCAATGGGGATGAGCAGTTCTTC. It specifies CATSDLLSSNGDEQFF.

This chain connects TRBV28 to TRBJ2-3; a weak D match, TRBD2 (5 bases). Germline V gene sequence: CDR1 MDHEN, CDR2 SYDVKM. This CDR3 spans 15 amino acids. V was cut by 7 bases and J by 1 base, with 15 bases left in between. CDR3 bases: TGTGCCAGCACCCGGCGGGTACCCGGCACAGATACGCAGTATTTT. Protein sequence: CASTRRVPGTDTQYF.

The V call is TRBV18, the J call TRBJ1-6, with TRBD1 matching 7 bases. CDR3 length: 17 residues. Germline lookup yields CDR1 KGHSH and CDR2 LQKENI. The trim removed 5 bases at V and 12 bases at J, leaving 19 bases unmatched. Here the CDR3 reads CASSSANLQGPRGPLHF. CDR3 DNA sequence: TGTGCCAGCTCATCCGCGAATTTACAGGGGCCGCGGGGACCCCTCCACTTT. The full variable domain, completed using reference TRBV18 and TRBJ1-6, is NAGVMQNPRHLVRRRGQEARLRCSPMKGHSHVYWYRQLPEEGLKFMVYLQKENIIDESGMPKERFSAEFPKEGPSILRIQQVVRGDSAAYFCASSSANLQGPRGPLHFGNGTRLTVT.

The chain joins TRBV7-2 to TRBJ1-5, with 9 bases identical to TRBD1. The CDR3 length is 15 residues. J lost 3 bases, V lost 2 bases, and 2 bases had no gene match. Per the germline V gene, CDR1 is SGHTA and CDR2 is FQGNSA. The CDR3 loop reads CASSLTGGLNQPQHF. DNA for the CDR3: TGTGCCAGCAGCTTAACAGGGGGCCTCAATCAGCCCCAGCATTTT.

The V and J genes are TRBV5-3 and TRBJ2-4, with 11 bases aligning to TRBD2. TRBV5-3 is sorted into the ORF group, with uncertain function. V dropped 0 bases and J dropped 6; count of bases not matched to a gene: 11. The length of the CDR3 is 18 residues. CDR3 nucleotides: TGTGCCAGAAGCTTGGGTAGACTAGCGGGAAATAGTGGAAACATTCAGTACTTC. It yields the protein CARSLGRLAGNSGNIQYF.

This clone has just a few counts. The chain uses TRBV3-1 (or the pseudogene TRBV3-2) and TRBJ2-1, with D possibly TRBD2 on 6 matching bases. The germline V and J ends were trimmed by 4 bases and 7 bases, with 14 bases remaining between them. The CDR3 covers 14 residues. From germline, CDR1 is LGHDT and CDR2 YNNKEL (reference sequence). This CDR3 reads CASSLSGGTNEQFF. The CDR3 coding sequence is TGTGCCAGCAGCCTTTCTGGCGGGACTAATGAGCAGTTCTTC.

J is TRBJ1-4 and V is TRBV7-2; possibly TRBD1 for D (5 bases). Trimming stripped 6 bases from V and 6 bases from J, with 11 bases between. The CDR3 has 13 residues. Germline loops: CDR1 SGHTA, CDR2 FQGNSA. The CDR3: CASSQNRHEKLFF. The CDR3 DNA follows: TGTGCCAGCAGTCAAAACAGGCATGAAAAACTGTTTTTT.

This clone was counted once. The chain joins TRBV2 to TRBJ1-2; 8 bases agree with TRBD1. Trimming removed 3 bases from V and 8 bases from J; junction bases left unmatched: 14. Per the germline V gene, CDR1 is SNHLY and CDR2 is FYNNEI. This CDR3 region has 16 residues. CDR3 nucleotide sequence: TGTGCCAGCAGTGATGGCAGGGGGCGGCCATCCGCGGGCTACACCTTC. It is translated as CASSDGRGRPSAGYTF.

This sequence joins TRBV28 and TRBJ1-2; 7 bases agree with TRBD1. The CDR3 contains 14 residues. The germline CDR1 and CDR2 sequences are MDHEN and SYDVKM. V was clipped by 5 bases and J by 7 bases; unmatched bases: 10. The CDR3 DNA reads as TGTGCCAGCAGTCCGGGACAGAGCCGGCTTGGCTACACCTTC. Its translation: CASSPGQSRLGYTF.

There are a few counts of this clone. The V and J genes are TRBV6-5 and TRBJ1-2; 9 positions match TRBD1. V lost 4 bases, J lost 3 bases, and 6 bases stayed unmatched. CDR1 is MNHEY and CDR2 is SVGAGI in the germline V gene. CDR3 size: 15 residues. The CDR3 sequence: CASSLQGASDYGYTF. The CDR3 DNA is TGTGCCAGCAGTTTACAGGGGGCATCGGACTATGGCTACACCTTC.

The chain couples TRBV7-3 to TRBJ2-1; 11 bases map to TRBD2. With 3 bases clipped from V and 5 bases from J, the junction kept 12 bases outside the gene matches. The germline CDR1 and CDR2 sequences are SGHTA and FQGTGA. CDR3 length: 18 residues. The CDR3 protein is CASSFLPTSGDGDNEQFF. The CDR3 DNA reads TGTGCCAGCAGCTTCCTCCCGACTAGCGGGGACGGAGACAATGAGCAGTTCTTC. Using reference TRBV7-3 and TRBJ2-1 for the parts outside the CDR3, the full variable domain is GAGVSQTPSNKVTEKGKYVELRCDPISGHTALYWYRQSLGQGPEFLIYFQGTGAADDSGLPNDRFFAVRPEGSVSTLKIQRTERGDSAVYLCASSFLPTSGDGDNEQFFGPGTRLTVL.

This clone was counted between two and nine times. This chain links TRBV6-2 or TRBV6-3 with TRBJ1-5; no definite D call. V lost 5 bases and J lost 0, with 14 bases in between. CDR3 length: 16 residues. Germline V gene lookup returns CDR1 MNHEY and CDR2 SVGEGT. The CDR3 protein is CASSPSPRDSNQPQHF. The CDR3 DNA reads TGTGCCAGCAGTCCCTCGCCGAGAGATAGCAATCAGCCCCAGCATTTT.

The chain combines TRBV14 with TRBJ2-2; no clear D gene. CDR1 is SGHDN and CDR2 is FVKESK in the germline V gene. Trimming left V 7 bases short and J 1 base short, with 10 bases between. CDR3 length equals 14 residues. CDR3 protein: CASTVSWNTGELFF. As DNA, the CDR3 is TGTGCCAGCACGGTTTCATGGAACACCGGGGAGCTGTTTTTT. The complete variable domain, with remaining parts taken from reference TRBV14 and TRBJ2-2, reads EAGVTQFPSHSVIEKGQTVTLRCDPISGHDNLYWYRRVMGKEIKFLLHFVKESKQDESGMPNNRFLAERTGGTYSTLKVQPAELEDSGVYFCASTVSWNTGELFFGEGSRLTVL.

The chain links TRBV6-5 to TRBJ2-7, with 9 bases identical to TRBD1. The CDR3 is 14 residues long. CDR1 is MNHEY and CDR2 is SVGAGI in the germline V gene. V lost 6 bases and J lost 5; bases outside the gene matches: 8. The CDR3 DNA reads as TGTGCCAGCAGAACCGGGACAGGGTCCCACGAGCAGTACTTC. This encodes CASRTGTGSHEQYF.

This clone was found a few times. V is TRBV2 and J is TRBJ1-6; no definite D call. The CDR3 covers 15 residues. Germline V lookup: CDR1 SNHLY, CDR2 FYNNEI. Trimming pared 2 bases from V and 6 bases from J, leaving 11 bases between. CDR3 residues: CASSEWSQPNSPLHF. The CDR3, as DNA: TGTGCCAGCAGTGAATGGTCACAGCCTAATTCACCCCTCCACTTT. Drawing the rest from reference TRBV2 and TRBJ1-6, the complete variable domain is EPEVTQTPSHQVTQMGQEVILRCVPISNHLYFYWYRQILGQKVEFLVSFYNNEISEKSEIFDDQFSVERPDGSNFTLKIRSTKLEDSAMYFCASSEWSQPNSPLHFGNGTRLTVT.

The gene calls are TRBV5-1 and TRBJ2-7, with 9 bases aligning to TRBD1. V lost 0 bases, J lost 5 bases, and 6 bases stayed unmatched. The germline V gene encodes CDR1 SGHRS and CDR2 YFSETQ. This CDR3 is built from 15 residues. CDR3 sequence: CASSLADRGEDEQYF. CDR3 sequence (DNA): TGCGCCAGCAGCTTGGCCGACAGGGGGGAAGACGAGCAGTACTTC. Full variable domain (remainder filled in from reference TRBV5-1 and TRBJ2-7): KAGVTQTPRYLIKTRGQQVTLSCSPISGHRSVSWYQQTPGQGLQFLFEYFSETQRNKGNFPGRFSGRQFSNSRSEMNVSTLELGDSALYLCASSLADRGEDEQYFGPGTRLTVT.

This chain links TRBV28 with TRBJ1-5; D unclear. V shed 3 bases and J shed 0 bases, with 21 bases lying between them. The CDR3 is 19 residues long. CDR1 and CDR2 from the germline V gene are MDHEN and SYDVKM. DNA of the CDR3: TGTGCCAGCAGTTTGAACGTTCGGAGCCCCCGGGATAGCAATCAGCCCCAGCATTTT. Residues: CASSLNVRSPRDSNQPQHF.